The rows below give T cell receptor beta chains drawn from one sample of a study of human T cells and chemical hapten exposure. TCRdb ran MiXCR on the RACE reads and lists one entry per CDR3 protein. This table has 120,000 or so distinct CDR3 sequences, approximately 13% appearing once. The sample in question was whole blood, obtained in connection with sensitization to the hapten diphenylcyclopropenone (DPC). The receptors come from a woman aged 18-35 years with alopecia areata. Some clones in this sample may be carry-over from other donors' samples. Each CDR3 is given with its conserved first and last residue. Each record gives: D gene, J gene, V gene, clone size, CDR3 protein, CDR3 DNA. A D gene is named only where the DNA matches it firmly. Rows may omit the clone size; those that give it use once, few, many or a size class.

d_call: .
j_call: TRBJ1-1
v_call: TRBV4-3
clone_size: .
cdr3_aa: CASSHVTGSPGAFF
cdr3_nt: TGCGCCAGCAGCCACGTAACAGGGTCGCCTGGTGCTTTCTTT

d_call: .
j_call: TRBJ1-1
v_call: TRBV29-1
clone_size: many
cdr3_aa: CSASSVDRNTEAFF
cdr3_nt: TGCAGCGCGTCGTCTGTTGACAGGAACACTGAAGCTTTCTTT

d_call: .
j_call: TRBJ2-1
v_call: TRBV18
clone_size: .
cdr3_aa: CASSPQWPPEQFF
cdr3_nt: TGTGCCAGCTCACCACAGTGGCCACCGGAACAGTTCTTC

d_call: .
j_call: TRBJ2-5
v_call: TRBV28
clone_size: .
cdr3_aa: CASSFLRQEAETQYF
cdr3_nt: TGTGCCAGCAGTTTTTTGAGACAGGAGGCGGAGACCCAGTACTTC

d_call: .
j_call: TRBJ2-1
v_call: TRBV11-2
clone_size: many
cdr3_aa: CASSLLGFSSYNEQFF
cdr3_nt: TGTGCCAGCAGCTTATTGGGCTTCAGCTCCTACAATGAGCAGTTCTTC

d_call: .
j_call: TRBJ2-4
v_call: TRBV6-2/TRBV6-3
clone_size: few
cdr3_aa: CASSSWGTAKNIQYF
cdr3_nt: TGTGCCAGCAGTTCGTGGGGTACAGCCAAAAACATTCAGTACTTC

d_call: .
j_call: TRBJ1-1
v_call: TRBV12-3/TRBV12-4
clone_size: many
cdr3_aa: CASSFRVADTEAFF
cdr3_nt: TGTGCCAGCAGTTTCAGGGTGGCGGACACTGAAGCTTTCTTT

d_call: .
j_call: TRBJ2-2
v_call: TRBV29-1
clone_size: many
cdr3_aa: CSVEWAETANTGELFF
cdr3_nt: TGCAGCGTTGAATGGGCAGAGACCGCGAACACCGGGGAGCTGTTTTTT

d_call: .
j_call: TRBJ1-4
v_call: TRBV12-3/TRBV12-4
clone_size: many
cdr3_aa: CASSLDPGPSNEKLFF
cdr3_nt: TGTGCCAGCAGTTTAGACCCCGGGCCCAGTAATGAAAAACTGTTTTTT

d_call: .
j_call: TRBJ1-1
v_call: TRBV6-5
clone_size: few
cdr3_aa: CASSYSGANTEAFF
cdr3_nt: TGTGCCAGCAGTTACTCCGGGGCGAACACTGAAGCTTTCTTT

d_call: .
j_call: TRBJ1-2
v_call: TRBV4-3
clone_size: many
cdr3_aa: CASSQKTPSPYGYTF
cdr3_nt: TGCGCCAGCAGCCAAAAAACGCCTTCGCCCTATGGCTACACCTTC

d_call: .
j_call: TRBJ2-4
v_call: TRBV30
clone_size: .
cdr3_aa: CAWTDRSAKNIQYF
cdr3_nt: TGTGCGTGGACAGATCGGTCGGCCAAAAACATTCAGTACTTC

d_call: TRBD1
j_call: TRBJ1-4
v_call: TRBV2
clone_size: few
cdr3_aa: CASSEYRGGTTNEKLFF
cdr3_nt: TGTGCCAGCAGTGAATACAGGGGTGGTACGACTAATGAAAAACTGTTTTTT

d_call: .
j_call: TRBJ1-1
v_call: TRBV9
clone_size: .
cdr3_aa: CASSVAGDLDFEAFF
cdr3_nt: TGTGCCAGCAGCGTAGCCGGGGACCTCGACTTTGAAGCTTTCTTT

d_call: .
j_call: TRBJ2-2
v_call: TRBV20-1
clone_size: .
cdr3_aa: CSAPKRLNTGELFF
cdr3_nt: TGCAGTGCTCCGAAGCGGTTAAACACCGGGGAGCTGTTTTTT

d_call: .
j_call: TRBJ2-7
v_call: TRBV28
clone_size: .
cdr3_aa: CASSPSERLEQYF
cdr3_nt: TGTGCCAGCAGTCCGAGCGAGAGACTAGAGCAGTACTTC

d_call: .
j_call: TRBJ2-6
v_call: TRBV19
clone_size: few
cdr3_aa: CASSMGQPLPGANVLTF
cdr3_nt: TGTGCCAGTAGTATGGGGCAGCCCCTCCCTGGGGCCAACGTCCTGACTTTC

d_call: .
j_call: TRBJ2-3
v_call: TRBV29-1
clone_size: many
cdr3_aa: CSARGTDTQYF
cdr3_nt: TGCAGCGCCAGGGGCACAGATACGCAGTATTTT

d_call: .
j_call: TRBJ1-2
v_call: TRBV6-6
clone_size: .
cdr3_aa: CASSYRNAGYTF
cdr3_nt: TGTGCCAGCAGTTACCGTAACGCTGGCTACACCTTC

d_call: .
j_call: TRBJ2-3
v_call: TRBV20-1
clone_size: few
cdr3_aa: CSAIWGTTDTQYF
cdr3_nt: TGCAGTGCTATATGGGGTACCACAGATACGCAGTATTTT

d_call: .
j_call: TRBJ2-5
v_call: TRBV18
clone_size: few
cdr3_aa: CASSSQGPETQYF
cdr3_nt: TGTGCCAGCTCATCACAGGGCCCCGAGACCCAGTACTTC

d_call: TRBD1
j_call: TRBJ2-7
v_call: TRBV13
clone_size: few
cdr3_aa: CASSSNTRQGFPYEQYF
cdr3_nt: TGTGCCAGCAGCTCGAATACTCGACAGGGATTCCCCTACGAGCAGTACTTC

d_call: .
j_call: TRBJ1-4
v_call: TRBV7-8
clone_size: few
cdr3_aa: CASSSRTEPATNEKLFF
cdr3_nt: TGTGCCAGCAGCTCAAGGACGGAACCCGCAACTAATGAAAAACTGTTTTTT

d_call: .
j_call: TRBJ1-5
v_call: TRBV7-2
clone_size: many
cdr3_aa: CASSLAGSNQPQHF
cdr3_nt: TGTGCCAGCAGCTTAGCAGGGAGCAATCAGCCCCAGCATTTT

d_call: .
j_call: TRBJ1-6
v_call: TRBV7-9
clone_size: .
cdr3_aa: CASSRVTVSSYNSPLHF
cdr3_nt: TGTGCCAGCAGCCGCGTGACAGTTAGCTCCTATAATTCACCCCTCCACTTT

d_call: TRBD1
j_call: TRBJ1-2
v_call: TRBV20-1
clone_size: .
cdr3_aa: CSARRTGRYGYTF
cdr3_nt: TGCAGTGCTAGGAGGACAGGTCGCTATGGCTACACCTTC

d_call: TRBD2
j_call: TRBJ2-7
v_call: TRBV3-1
clone_size: .
cdr3_aa: CASRRGGQEEQYF
cdr3_nt: TGTGCCAGCCGGCGGGGGGGGCAAGAAGAGCAGTACTTC

d_call: TRBD1
j_call: TRBJ2-2
v_call: TRBV7-2
clone_size: .
cdr3_aa: CASSLKHRDSVFTGELFF
cdr3_nt: TGTGCCAGCAGCTTAAAGCACCGGGACAGTGTTTTCACCGGGGAGCTGTTTTTT

d_call: .
j_call: TRBJ2-7
v_call: TRBV10-3
clone_size: few
cdr3_aa: CAISRGASYEQYF
cdr3_nt: TGTGCCATATCCAGGGGGGCCTCCTACGAGCAGTACTTC

d_call: TRBD2
j_call: TRBJ2-3
v_call: TRBV5-4
clone_size: many
cdr3_aa: CASSLGLAGAKDTQYF
cdr3_nt: TGTGCCAGCAGCTTAGGACTAGCGGGGGCTAAAGATACGCAGTATTTT

d_call: .
j_call: TRBJ1-2
v_call: TRBV12-3/TRBV12-4
clone_size: many
cdr3_aa: CASSRYYGYTF
cdr3_nt: TGTGCCAGCAGCCGTTACTATGGCTACACCTTC

d_call: TRBD1
j_call: TRBJ1-2
v_call: TRBV6-7
clone_size: many
cdr3_aa: CASSYLAGGLWRDGYTF
cdr3_nt: TGTGCCAGCAGTTACCTGGCAGGGGGCCTTTGGAGGGATGGCTACACCTTC

d_call: .
j_call: TRBJ1-1
v_call: TRBV7-6
clone_size: .
cdr3_aa: CASSQAGITEAFF
cdr3_nt: TGTGCCAGCAGCCAGGCGGGGATAACTGAAGCTTTCTTT